What follows is one TCR beta chain and its context. The method was immunoSEQ multiplex PCR; TCRdb's version includes in-frame clones alone and lacks a portion of them. Of some 250,000 clones in the sample, about 84% were seen once. The sample belongs to a study of blood T cell repertoires in COVID-19. Germline V CDR1 and CDR2: SGDLS, YYNGEE. The CDR3 consists of 12 residues. Trimming removed 0 bases from V and 7 bases from J, with 7 bases in between. Sequencing input: peripheral blood. This chain links TRBV9 with TRBJ1-1; no reliable D call. The TCR originated in a man older than 75 with acute or convalescent COVID-19. The CDR3 spells CASSVGGGEAFF. DNA of the CDR3: TGTGCCAGCAGCGTAGGCGGAGGTGAAGCTTTCTTT. The entire variable domain, with the rest obtained from reference TRBV9 and TRBJ1-1, is as follows: DSGVTQTPKHLITATGQRVTLRCSPRSGDLSVYWYQQSLDQGLQFLIQYYNGEERAKGNILERFSAQQFPDLHSELNLSSLELGDSALYFCASSVGGGEAFFGQGTRLTVV.